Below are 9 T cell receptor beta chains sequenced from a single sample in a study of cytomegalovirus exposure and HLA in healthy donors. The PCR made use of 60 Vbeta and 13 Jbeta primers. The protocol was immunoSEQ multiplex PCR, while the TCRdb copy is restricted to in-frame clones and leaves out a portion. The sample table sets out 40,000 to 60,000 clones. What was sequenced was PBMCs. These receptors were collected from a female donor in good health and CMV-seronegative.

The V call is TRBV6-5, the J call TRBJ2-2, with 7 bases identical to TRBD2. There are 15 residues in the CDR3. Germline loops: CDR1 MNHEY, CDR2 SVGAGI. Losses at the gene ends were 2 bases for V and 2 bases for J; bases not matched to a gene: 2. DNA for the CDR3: TGTGCCAGCAGTTACGGGGGGGTAAACACCGGGGAGCTGTTTTTT. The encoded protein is CASSYGGVNTGELFF.

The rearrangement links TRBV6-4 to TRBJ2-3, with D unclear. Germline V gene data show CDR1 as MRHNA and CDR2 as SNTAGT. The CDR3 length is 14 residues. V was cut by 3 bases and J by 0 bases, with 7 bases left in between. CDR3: CASSDRESTDTQYF. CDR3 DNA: TGTGCCAGCAGTGATAGAGAGAGCACAGATACGCAGTATTTT.

The DNA for the CDR3 is TGTGCCAGCAGTCTAATGGCGGGGGAGCCAAAAGAGACCCAGTACTTC. It yields the protein CASSLMAGEPKETQYF. This chain uses TRBV7-3 with TRBJ2-5; 7 bases match TRBD2. J lost 3 bases, V lost 6 bases, and 13 bases had no gene match. Germline CDR1 is SGHTA and CDR2 is FQGTGA. The CDR3 covers 16 residues.

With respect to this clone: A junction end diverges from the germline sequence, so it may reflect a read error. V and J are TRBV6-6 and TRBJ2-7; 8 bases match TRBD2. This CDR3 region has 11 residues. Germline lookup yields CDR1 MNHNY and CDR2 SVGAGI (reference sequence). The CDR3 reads CASSWGGGPTF. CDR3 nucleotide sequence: TGTGCCAGCAGTTGGGGCGGGGGGCCGACCTTC.

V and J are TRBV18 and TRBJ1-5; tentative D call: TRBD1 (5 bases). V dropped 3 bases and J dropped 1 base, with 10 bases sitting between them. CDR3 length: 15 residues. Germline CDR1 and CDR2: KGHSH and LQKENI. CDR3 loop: CASSPNGASNQPQHF. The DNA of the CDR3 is TGTGCCAGCTCACCCAATGGGGCCAGCAATCAGCCCCAGCATTTT.

CDR3 nucleotides: TGTGCCAGCATCTTCGGACTAGCGATAAACACCGGGGAGCTGTTTTTT. This gives the protein CASIFGLAINTGELFF. The chain links TRBV7-9 to TRBJ2-2; 9 bases match TRBD2. The J segment lost 2 bases and the V segment lost 7 bases, leaving 8 bases of the junction unmatched. The CDR3 has 16 residues. Germline V CDR1 and CDR2: SEHNR, FQNEAQ (reference sequence).

The CDR3 region is CASGFDLGQVNYEQYF. CDR3 nucleotides: TGTGCTAGTGGTTTTGATTTGGGACAGGTTAACTACGAGCAGTACTTC. The chain combines TRBV12-5 with TRBJ2-7, with 8 positions matching TRBD1. Germline lookup yields CDR1 LGHNT and CDR2 FRNRAP. The trim removed 3 bases at V and 3 bases at J, leaving 10 bases unmatched. This CDR3 comprises 16 residues.

CDR3 sequence: CASSEERHYNEQFF. DNA for the CDR3: TGTGCCAGCAGTGAGGAAAGACACTACAATGAGCAGTTCTTC. The V gene is TRBV6-1, the J gene TRBJ2-1; D not resolved. Trimming removed 3 bases at V and 3 bases at J, with 9 bases between. The CDR3 is made up of 14 amino acids. Germline assignment: CDR1 MNHNS and CDR2 SASEGT.

The CDR3 region has the DNA TGCGCCAGCAGCTTGGCTGGGACAGGGACTACCTCTGGAAACACCATATATTTT. Its translation is CASSLAGTGTTSGNTIYF. V gene TRBV5-1 combines with J gene TRBJ1-3, with 9 bases that match TRBD1. V lost 0 bases, J lost 0 bases, and 7 bases stayed unmatched. The CDR3 has 18 amino acids. Germline assignment: CDR1 SGHRS and CDR2 YFSETQ. The entire variable domain, with the rest obtained from reference TRBV5-1 and TRBJ1-3, is as follows: KAGVTQTPRYLIKTRGQQVTLSCSPISGHRSVSWYQQTPGQGLQFLFEYFSETQRNKGNFPGRFSGRQFSNSRSEMNVSTLELGDSALYLCASSLAGTGTTSGNTIYFGEGSWLTVV.